Below, one T cell receptor beta chain is given with its context. The source of the sample is a study of T cell changes during pregnancy in multiple sclerosis. The V gene's germline CDR1 is SGHTA and CDR2 FQGTGA. The CDR3 consists of 14 residues. Trimming cost V 4 bases and J 1 base; bases outside gene matches: 1. The assay was immunoSEQ multiplex PCR, and TCRdb's table has in-frame clones only and misses some. The sample lists about 38,000 clones; roughly 90% were seen once. The V and J genes are TRBV7-3 and TRBJ2-3; 8 bases fit TRBD1. The source is a female donor with multiple sclerosis, enrolled in a pregnancy study. The material sequenced was CD8+ T cells from peripheral blood mononuclear cells, taken in the third trimester of pregnancy. The CDR3 DNA reads TGTGCCAGCAGCTCAGGGGGCGGCACAGATACGCAGTATTTT. Its protein is CASSSGGGTDTQYF.